This entry describes one T cell receptor beta chain. This clonotype was recorded at least ten times. Its antigen specificity is not known. Base qualities are not at hand, and no much larger clone is one base apart. This sample was taken from a study of post-analysis software for immune sequencing data (dated by TCRdb to about 2015). For context, the study as a whole: Relapsing-remitting, secondary progressive and progressive-relapsing multiple sclerosis were recorded as disease courses, and subtype annotation was lacking for some patients. The multiple sclerosis patient repertoires were compared with under 13 previously published healthy control repertoires from donors aged roughly 6 to 27 years. A subset of samples was prepared in parallel using single-end sample barcoding, then pooled and co-amplified after Illumina adapter ligation. Study-wide conclusions, independent of this receptor: Strong co-clustering of samples prepared in the same batch was shown by direct clustering with F measure, prompting a batch-effect correction. The control group was slightly older than the multiple sclerosis patient group. Significantly lower normalized Chao1 diversity was found in multiple sclerosis patients than in controls, suggesting substantial peripheral T-cell clonal expansion.

To demonstrate the VDJtools post-analysis software, the study profiled TCR beta repertoires from the peripheral blood of around 13 young patients with multiple sclerosis. The multiple sclerosis patients were children and adolescents ranging in age from roughly 6 to 15 years. Receptor amplification or capture employed PCR. The data were produced on an Illumina HiSeq 2500. To reduce PCR and sequencing biases, unique molecular identifiers were incorporated into the TCR beta cDNA libraries. Every 1 to 10 million input T cells yielded 500,000 or so cDNA molecules, meaning each molecule approximated one T cell. The same protocol used for the earlier healthy control dataset was applied to prepare and sequence the patient libraries. Within a given batch, samples were prepared together, multiplexed and sequenced on the same HiSeq lane. In the paper's pipeline: Raw barcoded reads were processed with MIGEC, and single-read molecular identifier groups were discarded before consensus assembly and CDR3 extraction. Clonotype tables were post-analysed with VDJtools, and diversity was normalized by down-sampling all datasets to the smallest sample size. In repertoire overlap clustering, CDR3 amino acid sequences, but not nucleotide sequences, were matched to correct batch-related cross-sample contamination. TCRdb's own reprocessing of the public reads used fastp at Q25 and MiXCR and kept productive beta chains. Each entry is one CDR3 protein sequence, shown with its most common DNA and genes. TCRdb, rather than the study authors, made the V and J calls. This sample comprises 180,000 or so distinct CDR3 sequences, around 29% of them detected only once. Less than 4% of the sample lies in the top ten.

Sequencing used blood. The origin of this receptor is a girl younger than 18 with multiple sclerosis.

In nucleotides, the sequence is TGCAGCGTTGAAGATGGGCGCCGCTCTGGGGCCAACGTCCTGACTTTC. Its protein is CSVEDGRRSGANVLTF. The sequence links TRBV29-1 to TRBJ2-6; confidence is insufficient to name the D gene. CDR1 SQVTM and CDR2 ANQGSEA were looked up in the germline V gene. Cut back by 0 bases and 0 bases, the V and J ends lie 9 bases apart. From the cysteine up to the phenylalanine, the CDR3 has a length of 16 residues. Left in the record is the CDR3 DNA by itself, 48 bases read in frame from the first base.